What follows is one T cell receptor beta chain and its context. The antigen remains unidentified. Repertoires were generated with immunoSEQ multiplex PCR, while TCRdb's copy carries only in-frame clones and drops some. The sample shows approximately 57,000 clones, approximately 86% of them seen only once. V was trimmed by 5 bases and J by 0 bases, leaving 16 bases between them. This CDR3 is 17 amino acids long. CDR1 is MNHEY, CDR2 SMNVEV, per germline (reference sequence). This sample is part of a study of OX40 agonist ivuxolimab in advanced cancers. Sampling of blood occurred at baseline, cycle 4 day 1, and cycle 7 day 1. Whole-study results and caveats: Relative to CD4+, CD8+ T cells held more expanded clones on average. The work left the antigen specificity of expanded peripheral T cells undetermined.

The clonotype was recovered from an adult with an advanced solid tumor such as melanoma, head and neck, liver or kidney cancer. The sample consisted of CD4+ or CD8+ T cells sorted from blood, taken in a trial of the OX40 agonist ivuxolimab. The chain combines TRBV27 with TRBJ2-2, with D perhaps TRBD2 (5 bases). The CDR3, as DNA: TGTGCCAGCAGTGCGTCCCCGGGAACGGCGAACACCGGGGAGCTGTTTTTT. Its protein is CASSASPGTANTGELFF.